The clone carrying this TCR beta chain was seen a handful of times. The record originates from a study of response to subunit inactivated influenza vaccine. MiXCR, run by TCRdb on the RT-PCR reads, gives a single entry per CDR3 protein. This sample has over 400,000 distinct CDR3 sequences; roughly 9.8% occur once, and the top ten carry 9.5% to 15%. The CDR3 contains 14 residues. V lost 8 bases, J lost 3 bases, and 15 bases lay in between. The TCR originated in a man aged 45-60 years who received an inactivated influenza vaccine. This chain uses TRBV12-3 or TRBV12-4 with TRBJ2-3; weak D call: TRBD2 (7 bases). Sequenced here: PBMCs from blood, sampled about 6 weeks after vaccination. CDR3 sequence reads: CASVARGGTDTQYF. In nucleotides, the CDR3 is TGTGCCAGCGTGGCAAGGGGGGGGACAGATACGCAGTATTTT.